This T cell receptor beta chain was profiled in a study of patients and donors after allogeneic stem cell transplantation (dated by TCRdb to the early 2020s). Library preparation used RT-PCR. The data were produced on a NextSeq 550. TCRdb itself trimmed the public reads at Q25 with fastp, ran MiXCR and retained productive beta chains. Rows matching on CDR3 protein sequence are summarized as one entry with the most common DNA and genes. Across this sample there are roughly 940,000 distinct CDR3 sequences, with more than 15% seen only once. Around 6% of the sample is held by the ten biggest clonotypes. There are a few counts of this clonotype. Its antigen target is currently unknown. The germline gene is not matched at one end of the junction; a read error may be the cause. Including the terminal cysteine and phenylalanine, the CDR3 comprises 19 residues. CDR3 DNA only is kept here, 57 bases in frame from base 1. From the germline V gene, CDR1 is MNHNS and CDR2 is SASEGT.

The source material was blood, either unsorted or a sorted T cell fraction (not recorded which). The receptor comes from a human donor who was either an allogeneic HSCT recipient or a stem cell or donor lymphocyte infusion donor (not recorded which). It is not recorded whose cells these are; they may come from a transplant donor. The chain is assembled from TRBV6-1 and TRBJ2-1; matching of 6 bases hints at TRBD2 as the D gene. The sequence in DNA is TGCGCCAGCAGTGAACGGGGACGCGGGGCCCTGAGCTCCTACAATGAGCAGTTCTTC. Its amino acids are CASSERGRGALSSYNEQFF.